The clone carrying this T cell receptor beta chain was detected ten times or more. The sample belongs to a study of CD8 T cells in ankylosing spondylitis. A single record per CDR3 protein comes from TCRdb applying MiXCR to the 5' RACE reads. The table shows tens of thousands of distinct CDR3 sequences, with over 3.5% occurring only once. The CDR3 loop spans 15 amino acids. V lost 4 bases, J lost 8 bases, and 10 bases stayed unmatched. Germline values: CDR1 SGDLS, CDR2 YYNGEE. The sequence came from a female donor with ankylosing spondylitis or in good health (not recorded which). The chain uses TRBV9 and TRBJ1-4; 8 bases fit TRBD1. The sequenced sample was blood, either unsorted or a sorted T cell fraction (not recorded which). The CDR3 DNA reads TGTGCCAGCAGCCTCCGACAGGGGAGTGGGGAAAAACTGTTTTTT. Translating gives CASSLRQGSGEKLFF.